This T cell receptor beta chain was recovered during a study of cytomegalovirus exposure and HLA in healthy donors. Whole-study results and caveats: Reported results showed that the classifier diagnosed cytomegalovirus status with high specificity and sensitivity. While the bulk of TCR sequences proved rare, some public TCRs turned up in many donors.

The donors were members of the validation cohort, which comprised roughly 120 subjects and was separate from the first cohort of 730 or so subjects. Clones were read by immunoSEQ multiplex PCR, and TCRdb kept only the in-frame ones, dropping some. The data contain around 150,000 clones, almost 85% of them singletons. Comment on this clone: Its specificity is not known.

The clonotype was recovered from a man aged 25-45 years in good health and CMV-seropositive. Sequencing was done on a sample of PBMCs.

CDR3 sequence: CASSPALGRGNTIYF. The CDR3 DNA reads TGTGCCAGCAGCCCGGCTCTGGGGAGGGGAAACACCATATATTTT. The chain employs TRBV7-9 and TRBJ1-3; D not resolved. The CDR3 totals 15 residues. Trimming left V 5 bases short and J 4 bases short, with 15 bases between. From germline, CDR1 is SEHNR and CDR2 FQNEAQ (reference sequence).